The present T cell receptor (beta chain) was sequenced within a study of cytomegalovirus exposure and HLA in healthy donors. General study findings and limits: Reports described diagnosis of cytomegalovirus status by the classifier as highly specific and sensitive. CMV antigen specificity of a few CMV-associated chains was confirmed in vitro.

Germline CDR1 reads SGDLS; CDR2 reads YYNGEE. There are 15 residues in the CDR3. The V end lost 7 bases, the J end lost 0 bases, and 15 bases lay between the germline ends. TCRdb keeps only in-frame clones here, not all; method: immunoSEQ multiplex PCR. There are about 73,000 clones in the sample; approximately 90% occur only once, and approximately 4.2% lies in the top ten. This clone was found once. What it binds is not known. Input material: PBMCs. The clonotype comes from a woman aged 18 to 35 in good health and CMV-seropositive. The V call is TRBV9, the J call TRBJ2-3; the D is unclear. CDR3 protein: CASAFRGSSTDTQYF. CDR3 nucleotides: TGTGCCAGCGCTTTCCGAGGTTCTAGCACAGATACGCAGTATTTT. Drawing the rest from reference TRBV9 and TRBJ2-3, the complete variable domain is DSGVTQTPKHLITATGQRVTLRCSPRSGDLSVYWYQQSLDQGLQFLIQYYNGEERAKGNILERFSAQQFPDLHSELNLSSLELGDSALYFCASAFRGSSTDTQYFGPGTRLTVL.